A selection of T cell receptor beta chains follows, all from one sample in a study of blood T cell repertoires in COVID-19. TCRdb keeps only in-frame clones here, not all; method: immunoSEQ multiplex PCR. The sample includes around 86,000 clones, more than 80% of them seen just once. The sample consisted of peripheral blood. The receptors originated from a human donor in a cohort sampled during active COVID-19. Both conserved end residues are part of each CDR3. A D gene is named only where the DNA matches it firmly. A clone size is listed for some rows: how often the clone was seen (once, few, many), or a class if it is expanded.

D	size	J	V	DNA	CDR3
TRBD1	few	TRBJ1-5	TRBV4-1	TGCGCCAGCAGCCGCGGGACAGGGACGAATCAGCCCCAGCATTTT	CASSRGTGTNQPQHF
TRBD1	few	TRBJ1-5	TRBV28	TGTGCCAGCAGAACGGACAGGAGTAGCAATCAGCCCCAGCATTTT	CASRTDRSSNQPQHF
TRBD1	NA	TRBJ2-2	TRBV5-1	TGCGCCAGCGCGGACAGGGCCCATCCGAGCACCGGGGAGCTGTTTTTT	CASADRAHPSTGELFF
TRBD1	NA	TRBJ2-2	TRBV12-3/TRBV12-4	TGTGCCACCAAAGGGGGCGCCGGGGAGCTGTTTTTT	CATKGGAGELFF
NA	NA	TRBJ2-3	TRBV7-3	TGTGCCAGCAGCTTAACGGGTAGAGGGATAGATACGCAGTATTTT	CASSLTGRGIDTQYF
TRBD1	NA	TRBJ2-5	TRBV10-3	TGTGCCATCAGTGGGGACAGGAGTTTCCAAGAGACCCAGTACTTC	CAISGDRSFQETQYF
TRBD2	NA	TRBJ2-1	TRBV6-2/TRBV6-3	TGTGCCAGCAGCCCCTGGACTAGCCGGGGAACTTACAATGAGCAGTTCTTC	CASSPWTSRGTYNEQFF
NA	NA	TRBJ2-1	TRBV19	TGTGCCAGTAGTATTGTCTCGGGGGGCGACGAGCAGTTCTTC	CASSIVSGGDEQFF
TRBD1	NA	TRBJ2-1	TRBV27	TGTGCCAGCAGTTCAATATCGACAGGGCACCATGAGCAGTTCTTC	CASSSISTGHHEQFF
TRBD1	once	TRBJ2-7	TRBV7-9	TGTGCCAGCAGCTTAGGGACAGGGGGAGGCTACGAGCAGTACTTC	CASSLGTGGGYEQYF
NA	once	TRBJ1-1	TRBV29-1	TGCAGCTTGACTCAGGGCGCTGAAGCTTTCTTT	CSLTQGAEAFF
TRBD1	NA	TRBJ2-7	TRBV4-1	TGCGCCAGCAGACTTTTGGGACAGTCAGCCTACGAGCAGTACTTC	CASRLLGQSAYEQYF
TRBD2	NA	TRBJ2-7	TRBV9	TGTGCCAGCAGCGTATCTAGCGGGGGTACGTCCAGATACGAGCAGTACTTC	CASSVSSGGTSRYEQYF
NA	NA	TRBJ1-4	TRBV30	TGTGCCTGGAGGGATCCGGGACACATTAATGAAAAACTGTTTTTT	CAWRDPGHINEKLFF
TRBD1	NA	TRBJ2-7	TRBV6-5	TGTGCCAGCAGTTACTCAGGACAGGGTGGATACGAGCAGTACTTC	CASSYSGQGGYEQYF
NA	once	TRBJ1-1	TRBV25-1	TGTGCCAGCAGCCATAACCGGGACAATAGTGGTGAAGCTTTCTTT	CASSHNRDNSGEAFF
TRBD2	NA	TRBJ2-1	TRBV4-1	TGCGCCAGCAGCCAAGATCCGGGACTAGGCAACAATGAGCAGTTCTTC	CASSQDPGLGNNEQFF
TRBD1	NA	TRBJ2-7	TRBV19	TGTGCCAGTAGTATCTCGGCAGGGGGCTACGAGCAGTACTTC	CASSISAGGYEQYF
TRBD1	NA	TRBJ1-4	TRBV7-9	TGTGCCAGCAGCTTAAGGACAGGGGGAGCAACTAATGAAAAACTGTTTTTT	CASSLRTGGATNEKLFF
TRBD1	NA	TRBJ2-7	TRBV5-1	TGCGCCAGCAGCTTGTCGCCAGGGACAGGGTACGAGCAGTACTTC	CASSLSPGTGYEQYF
NA	NA	TRBJ1-3	TRBV7-2	TGTGCCAGCAGCTTCGAGGGCTTCTCTGGAAACACCATATATTTT	CASSFEGFSGNTIYF
TRBD1	NA	TRBJ2-5	TRBV18	TGTGCCAGCTCACCATACCAGACAGGGGGAGAGACCCAGTACTTC	CASSPYQTGGETQYF
NA	NA	TRBJ1-3	TRBV19	TGTGCCAGTAGTCCCCGCAGGGACACCATACGGGGAAACACCATATATTTT	CASSPRRDTIRGNTIYF
NA	NA	TRBJ2-2	TRBV3-1/TRBV3-2	TGTGCCAGCAGCCAAGGCTCAGGGGTAGGCGGGGAGCTGTTTTTT	CASSQGSGVGGELFF
NA	NA	TRBJ1-5	TRBV15	TGTGCCACCAGCGGAGGGGGGGGGCTCAATCAGCCCCAGCATTTT	CATSGGGGLNQPQHF
NA	NA	TRBJ2-4	TRBV27	TGTGCCAGCAGTTTAGGCCCCCACTTC	CASSLGPHF
NA	NA	TRBJ1-5	TRBV6-2/TRBV6-3	TGTGCCAGCAGCGACGTTGGACAGCTGTATCAGCCCCAGCATTTT	CASSDVGQLYQPQHF
TRBD1	NA	TRBJ1-5	TRBV11-3	TGTGCCAGCAGCCCGGAGACAGGGCATCAGCCCCAGCATTTT	CASSPETGHQPQHF
NA	NA	TRBJ2-3	TRBV9	TGTGCCAGCAGCGTAGAGGGAGGAGGTTTCTTCACAGATACGCAGTATTTT	CASSVEGGGFFTDTQYF
TRBD1	NA	TRBJ1-5	TRBV7-6	TGTGCCAGCAGCGCTCAGGGGGATCAGCCCCAGCATTTT	CASSAQGDQPQHF
NA	NA	TRBJ1-1	TRBV10-3	TGTGCCATCAGTGGAAGAAGGGAAGGGAGTGTCGAAGCTTTCTTT	CAISGRREGSVEAFF
TRBD1	NA	TRBJ1-5	TRBV4-1	TGCGCCAGCAGCCCTCAGACGACAGGGGGCCAGCCCCAGCATTTT	CASSPQTTGGQPQHF
TRBD1	NA	TRBJ2-5	TRBV7-9	TGTGCCAGCAGCTTAGAGAGTGGACAGGGGCTTCAAGAGACCCAGTACTTC	CASSLESGQGLQETQYF
TRBD1	NA	TRBJ1-5	TRBV7-6	TGTGCCAGCAGCTCCGGGACAGTTAATCAGCCCCAGCATTTT	CASSSGTVNQPQHF
NA	NA	TRBJ1-2	TRBV30	TGTGCCTGGAGTGTTCCGGGGATCTATGGCTACACCTTC	CAWSVPGIYGYTF
NA	NA	TRBJ1-6	TRBV7-2	TGTGCCAGCAGCCCGCGGCCCAGCTCCTATAATTCACCCCTCCACTTT	CASSPRPSSYNSPLHF
TRBD1	NA	TRBJ2-1	TRBV19	TGTGCCAGTAGTATAGGGACAGGTTCCTACAATGAGCAGTTCTTC	CASSIGTGSYNEQFF
NA	NA	TRBJ2-7	TRBV28	TGTGCCAGCAGTGTGCTCAGACGGGACTCCTACGAGCAGTACTTC	CASSVLRRDSYEQYF
NA	NA	TRBJ1-4	TRBV6-1	TGTGCCAGCAGTGAAGGTGGGACACTGTCGTCCAAACTGTTTTTT	CASSEGGTLSSKLFF
NA	once	TRBJ2-6	TRBV5-1	TGCGCCAGCAGCCCTGCTGGGGCCAACGTCCTGACTTTC	CASSPAGANVLTF
NA	NA	TRBJ1-5	TRBV6-5	TGTGCCAGCCAGTTGGGGGGGGGCAATCAGCCCCAGCATTTT	CASQLGGGNQPQHF
NA	NA	TRBJ2-7	TRBV2	TGTGCCAGCCTGCTCGTAGATCGGGAGCAGTACTTC	CASLLVDREQYF
TRBD1	NA	TRBJ1-4	TRBV5-1	TGCGCCAGCAGTCCGGGACAGGGGGATGAAAAACTGTTTTTT	CASSPGQGDEKLFF
NA	NA	TRBJ2-3	TRBV25-1	TGTGCCAGCAGTGAGCAGATAGGAGGAGGTGCGGCATTT	CASSEQIGGGAAF
NA	NA	TRBJ1-1	TRBV7-2	TGTGCCAGCAGCTTAGGGGTAGAGGGCACTGAAGCTTTCTTT	CASSLGVEGTEAFF
TRBD1	NA	TRBJ2-4	TRBV28	TGTGCCAGCAGTTCACAGGGGGCTAAGGGGAACATTCAGTACTTC	CASSSQGAKGNIQYF
NA	once	TRBJ2-1	TRBV7-9	TGTGCCAGCAGCTTAGGATTGCGAGGAGAGGACAGCGATGAGCAGTTCTTC	CASSLGLRGEDSDEQFF
NA	NA	TRBJ2-5	TRBV9	TGTGCCAGCAGCGGCGGTTTTGAGGAGACCCAGTACTTC	CASSGGFEETQYF
TRBD1	NA	TRBJ2-7	TRBV5-4	TGTGCCAGCAGCCCCGGTGGACAGGGGGTTTACGAGCAGTACTTC	CASSPGGQGVYEQYF
NA	NA	TRBJ2-3	TRBV18	TGTGCCAGCTCACCACCGCTAGCTAGCACAGATACGCAGTATTTT	CASSPPLASTDTQYF
NA	NA	TRBJ1-1	TRBV6-5	TGTGCCAGCAGTCGAGGCACTGAAGCTTTCTTT	CASSRGTEAFF
TRBD2	NA	TRBJ2-2	TRBV12-3/TRBV12-4	TGTGCCAGCAGCGTAGACGGGAGGAAGCTGTTTTTT	CASSVDGRKLFF
TRBD1	NA	TRBJ2-7	TRBV19	TGTGCCAGTAGCCCTTCCTCCGGGACAGGGTCGGGTGAGCAGTACTTC	CASSPSSGTGSGEQYF
NA	NA	TRBJ1-1	TRBV27	TGTGCCAGCAGTTTATCGACAGAGAACACTGAAGCTTTCTTT	CASSLSTENTEAFF
NA	NA	TRBJ2-2	TRBV7-6	TGTGCCAGCAGCCCAGATCCTGCTAGGAACACCGGGGAGCTGTTTTTT	CASSPDPARNTGELFF
TRBD1	NA	TRBJ1-2	TRBV7-2	TGTGCCAGCAGCCCCCGGGACAGGGGGGTTGGCTATGGCTACACCTTC	CASSPRDRGVGYGYTF